This TCR beta chain was documented in a study of beta chain features in type 1 diabetes. Broader study findings: Across all four CD4+ subsets, people with type 1 diabetes showed modestly shorter TCRB CDR3s.

Since all of the isolated RNA was reverse transcribed, expressed TCRB transcripts were what got sequenced. Mean read depth for naive, central memory and regulatory T cell samples was several million reads. Here immunoSEQ multiplex PCR was the method, and the copy in TCRdb shows in-frame clones only, minus some. This table holds around 500,000 clones, about an eighth found once. This clone appeared a few times. The antigen is undetermined. Purity exceeded 95% in all sorted populations. Germline V gene lookup returns CDR1 SQVTM and CDR2 ANQGSEA. V gave up 5 bases and J gave up 9 bases; unmatched junction bases: 13. This CDR3 is 14 amino acids long.

The source of this sequence is a woman between 18 and 29 years old in good health. The gene calls are TRBV29-1 and TRBJ2-1; 7 bases fit TRBD2. The sequenced sample was naive CD4+ T cells from blood. This CDR3 reads CSVLADHRAGEQFF. CDR3 nucleotides: TGCAGCGTTCTAGCGGACCACCGGGCGGGTGAGCAGTTCTTC.